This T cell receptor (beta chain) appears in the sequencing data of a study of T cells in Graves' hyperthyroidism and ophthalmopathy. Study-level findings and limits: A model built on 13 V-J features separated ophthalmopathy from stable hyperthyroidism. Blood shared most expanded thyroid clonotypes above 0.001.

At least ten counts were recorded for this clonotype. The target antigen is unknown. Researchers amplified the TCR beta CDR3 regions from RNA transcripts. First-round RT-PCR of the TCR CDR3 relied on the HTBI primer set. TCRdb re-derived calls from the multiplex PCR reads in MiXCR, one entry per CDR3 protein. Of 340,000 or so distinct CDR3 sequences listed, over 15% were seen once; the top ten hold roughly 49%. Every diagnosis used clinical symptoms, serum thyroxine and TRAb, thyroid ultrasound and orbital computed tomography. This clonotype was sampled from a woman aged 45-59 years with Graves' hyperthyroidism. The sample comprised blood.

CDR3 in DNA: TGCAGTGCTAGTCGGCAGGGACTAGCGGGACCAAACACAGATACGCAGTATTTT. Translation gives CSASRQGLAGPNTDTQYF. The rearrangement links TRBV20-1 to TRBJ2-3, with TRBD2 matching 13 bases. Trimming cost V 3 bases and J 2 bases; bases outside gene matches: 11. The germline gives CDR1 DFQATT, CDR2 SNEGSKA (reference sequence). This CDR3 is 18 amino acids long.